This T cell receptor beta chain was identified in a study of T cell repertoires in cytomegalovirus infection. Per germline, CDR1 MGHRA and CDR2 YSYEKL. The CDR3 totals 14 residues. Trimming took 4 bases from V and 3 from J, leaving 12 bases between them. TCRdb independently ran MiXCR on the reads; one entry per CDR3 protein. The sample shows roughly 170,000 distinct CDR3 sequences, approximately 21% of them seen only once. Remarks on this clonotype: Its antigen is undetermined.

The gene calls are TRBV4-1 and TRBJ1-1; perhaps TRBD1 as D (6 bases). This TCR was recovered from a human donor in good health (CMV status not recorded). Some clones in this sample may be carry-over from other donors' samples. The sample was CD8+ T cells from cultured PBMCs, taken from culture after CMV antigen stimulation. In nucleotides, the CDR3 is TGCGCCAGCAGCCCAGGGGCTTCGGACACTGAAGCTTTCTTT. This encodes CASSPGASDTEAFF.